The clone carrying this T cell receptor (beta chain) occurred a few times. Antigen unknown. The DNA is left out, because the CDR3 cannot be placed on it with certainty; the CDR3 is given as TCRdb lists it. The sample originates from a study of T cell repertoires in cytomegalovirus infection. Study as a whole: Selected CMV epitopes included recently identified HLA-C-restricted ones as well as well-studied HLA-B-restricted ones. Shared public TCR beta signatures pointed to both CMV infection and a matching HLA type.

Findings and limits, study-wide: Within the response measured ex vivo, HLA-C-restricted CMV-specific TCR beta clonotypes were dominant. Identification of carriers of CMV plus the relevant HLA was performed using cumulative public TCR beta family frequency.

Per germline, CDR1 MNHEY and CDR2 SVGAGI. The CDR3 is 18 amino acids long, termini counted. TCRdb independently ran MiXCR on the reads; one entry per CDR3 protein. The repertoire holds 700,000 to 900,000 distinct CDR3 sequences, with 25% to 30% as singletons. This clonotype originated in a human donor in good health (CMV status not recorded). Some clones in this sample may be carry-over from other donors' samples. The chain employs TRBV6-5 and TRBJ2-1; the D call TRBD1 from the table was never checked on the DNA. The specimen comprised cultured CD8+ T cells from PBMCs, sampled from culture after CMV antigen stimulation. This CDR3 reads CASSTSDLDRGNYNEQFF.